This is a list of T cell receptor beta chains from one sample in a study of blood T cells in healthy people across ages. A single record per CDR3 protein comes from TCRdb applying MiXCR to the 5' RACE reads. The sample holds 1,300,000 or so distinct CDR3 sequences; approximately 60% are singletons and the top ten take 5.5% to 8%. Material: blood. The receptors here all came from a young man in good health. The CDR3 runs from the conserved cysteine through the conserved F or W. Each record gives: J gene, clone size, V gene, D gene, CDR3 DNA, CDR3 protein. A D gene is named only where the DNA matches it firmly. Only part of the rows carry a size: once, few, many, or a class if the clone is expanded.

TRBJ2-1 - TRBV4-3 TRBD2 TGCGCCAGCAGCCCACAGCGGGGACCCTACGAGCAGTTCTTC CASSPQRGPYEQFF
TRBJ2-7 - TRBV4-3 - TGCGCCAGCAGCCAAGAGGAGAAGGGTTACGAGCAGTACTTC CASSQEEKGYEQYF
TRBJ2-7 - TRBV29-1 - TGCAGCGTTGAAGTGGGGCAGGCCCCCCAGTACGGTGAGCAGTACTTC CSVEVGQAPQYGEQYF
TRBJ2-3 - TRBV5-6 - TGTGCCAGCAGTTATTCTTTACAGGGACGTAGAGATACGCAGTATTTT CASSYSLQGRRDTQYF
TRBJ2-7 - TRBV29-1 TRBD2 TGCAGCGTGGCAACCTTTAGCGGGGTGACCTACGAGCAGTACTTC CSVATFSGVTYEQYF
TRBJ2-7 - TRBV29-1 TRBD1 TGCAGCCCGTCCGACCCTGATCGGTATGCGGGACAGGGCATATACGAGCAGTACTTC CSPSDPDRYAGQGIYEQYF
TRBJ2-3 - TRBV12-3/TRBV12-4 - TGTGCCGGATCAGTTGGGGCCCTAGCAGATACGCAGTATTTT CAGSVGALADTQYF
TRBJ1-4 - TRBV25-1 - TGTGCCAGCAGTGAATATCTGGGCTCAACTAATGAAAAACTGTTTTTT CASSEYLGSTNEKLFF
TRBJ2-7 few TRBV24-1 - TGTGCCACCAGTGATAGGACTGAGACCTACGAGCAGTACTTC CATSDRTETYEQYF
TRBJ2-1 few TRBV12-3/TRBV12-4 - TGTGCCAGCAAAGGGGGAAACTACTTTAACAATGAGCAGTTCTTC CASKGGNYFNNEQFF
TRBJ1-1 - TRBV18 - TGTGCCAGCTCACCAATCGGCCCCAGGAACAGTTTCATGAACACTGAAGCTTTCTTT CASSPIGPRNSFMNTEAFF
TRBJ1-2 few TRBV6-5 - TGTGCCAGCAGTTACTCCATCGGCTACACCTTC CASSYSIGYTF
TRBJ1-4 - TRBV29-1 - TGCAGCGTCCTGGACATGATGCGGGAAAAACTGTTTTTT CSVLDMMREKLFF
TRBJ2-5 few TRBV20-1 TRBD2 TGCAGTGCTAGAATTGTGGGGGACTACACGGAGACCCAGTACTTC CSARIVGDYTETQYF
TRBJ2-7 - TRBV5-5 - TGTGCCAGCAGCTTGGGGAACAACGCGCAGTACTTC CASSLGNNAQYF
TRBJ2-7 - TRBV5-1 TRBD2 TGCGCCAGCAGCGTTGGACTAGCAGGATCGGACGAGCAGTACTTC CASSVGLAGSDEQYF
TRBJ1-4 - TRBV6-6 - TGTGCCAGCAGTTACGTCCTCAATGAAAAACTGTTTTTT CASSYVLNEKLFF
TRBJ2-7 - TRBV6-2/TRBV6-3 - TGTGCCAGCACCTGGACAGCATCCTACGAGCAGTACTTC CASTWTASYEQYF
TRBJ2-3 - TRBV20-1 TRBD1 TGCAGTGCTAGACCCACAGGGGGTACAGATACGCAGTATTTT CSARPTGGTDTQYF
TRBJ1-2 - TRBV9 TRBD1 TGTGCCAGCAGCGGCTCGCCGGGACAGGGTGGCTACACCTTC CASSGSPGQGGYTF
TRBJ2-6 few TRBV9 - TGTGCCAGCAGCGTAGGAGGAGGGAAAGTATTGGCCAACGTCCTGACTTTC CASSVGGGKVLANVLTF
TRBJ2-3 once TRBV27 TRBD1 TGTGCCAGCAGAAAGAGGACAGGAGAACTCGTCACAGATACGCAGTATTTT CASRKRTGELVTDTQYF
TRBJ2-7 few TRBV7-2 TRBD1 TGTGCCAGCAGCTTCTGGGGGACAGGGTCTACCTACGAGCAGTACTTC CASSFWGTGSTYEQYF
TRBJ2-7 - TRBV21-1 - TGTGCCAGCAGCAAAGGGGTGAGCCTCGACGAGCAGTACTTC CASSKGVSLDEQYF
TRBJ2-7 - TRBV4-1 - TGTGCCAGCAGCCAAGGAGGCCGGGCATACGAGCAGTACTTC CASSQGGRAYEQYF
TRBJ2-4 - TRBV6-6 - TGTGCCAGCAGTCACTCTGGACTACCCCCTGGCATTCAGTACTTC CASSHSGLPPGIQYF
TRBJ2-5 - TRBV6-2/TRBV6-3 TRBD2 TGTGCCAGCAGTTACTCCACCGGGACTAGCGGGAGTTGGGAGACCCAGTACTTC CASSYSTGTSGSWETQYF
TRBJ1-2 - TRBV11-2 - TGTGCCAGCAGCTTAGGGGTACATAGTGGCTACACCTTC CASSLGVHSGYTF
TRBJ2-3 - TRBV7-2 - TGTGCCAGCAGCCACGAAGCAGATACGCAGTATTTT CASSHEADTQYF
TRBJ2-3 - TRBV7-9 - TGTGCCAGCAGGGAAATCTGGACGCAGTATTTT CASREIWTQYF
TRBJ2-1 - TRBV10-3 - TGTGCCATCAGGCGGACTCTGAACAATGAGCAGTTCTTC CAIRRTLNNEQFF
TRBJ2-4 - TRBV2 - TGTGCCGGCAGTGAATGGGATCTAGCCAAAAACATTCAGTACTTC CAGSEWDLAKNIQYF
TRBJ1-2 - TRBV4-3 - TGCGCCAGCAGCCAAGATCGGGGTGTAACCGGCCGGGGCTACACCTTC CASSQDRGVTGRGYTF
TRBJ2-4 - TRBV10-3 - TGTGCCATCAGGTCTGGTGAGCAGTACTTC CAIRSGEQYF
TRBJ2-5 - TRBV7-9 - TGTGCCAGCAGCTTCGTACTCCAAGAGACCCAGTACTTC CASSFVLQETQYF
TRBJ1-2 - TRBV10-3 - TGTGCCATCAGTGAACAGGGTGGCTATGGCTACACCTTC CAISEQGGYGYTF
TRBJ1-1 few TRBV12-3/TRBV12-4 - TGTGCCAGCAGTTTTACAGGCAGTGAAGCTTTCTTT CASSFTGSEAFF
TRBJ2-5 - TRBV28 - TGTGCCGGCAGCCTAGCGATCCGGGGAGCTGAAGGGACCCAGTACTTC CAGSLAIRGAEGTQYF
TRBJ1-6 - TRBV6-1 TRBD1 TGTTCCAGCACAGGGGGATATTCACCCCTCCACTTT CSSTGGYSPLHF
TRBJ1-5 - TRBV6-6 - TGTGCCAGCAGTTACTTCGGGGGGCACGTTCAGCCCCAGCATTTT CASSYFGGHVQPQHF
TRBJ2-3 - TRBV24-1 - TGTGCCACCAGTGACTTCGCCACGCAGTATTTT CATSDFATQYF
TRBJ1-2 - TRBV7-9 - TGTGCCAGCAGCATAAAGGGCGGACTTCGTGGCTACACCTTC CASSIKGGLRGYTF
TRBJ2-7 - TRBV21-1 - TGTGCCGGCAGCAGAGGGGGCACTTCCTACGAGCAGTACTTC CAGSRGGTSYEQYF
TRBJ1-4 - TRBV7-9 TRBD1 TGTGCCAGCAGCACCGGGACAGTTGAAAAACTGTTTTTT CASSTGTVEKLFF
TRBJ2-7 few TRBV27 - TGTGCCAGCAGTTTACGGACACCCTTCGGGGGCCTAGACTACGAGCAGTACTTC CASSLRTPFGGLDYEQYF
TRBJ1-5 - TRBV21-1 - TGTGCCAGCCCGACCGGGACAGGTTATAGCAATCAGCCCCAGCATTTT CASPTGTGYSNQPQHF